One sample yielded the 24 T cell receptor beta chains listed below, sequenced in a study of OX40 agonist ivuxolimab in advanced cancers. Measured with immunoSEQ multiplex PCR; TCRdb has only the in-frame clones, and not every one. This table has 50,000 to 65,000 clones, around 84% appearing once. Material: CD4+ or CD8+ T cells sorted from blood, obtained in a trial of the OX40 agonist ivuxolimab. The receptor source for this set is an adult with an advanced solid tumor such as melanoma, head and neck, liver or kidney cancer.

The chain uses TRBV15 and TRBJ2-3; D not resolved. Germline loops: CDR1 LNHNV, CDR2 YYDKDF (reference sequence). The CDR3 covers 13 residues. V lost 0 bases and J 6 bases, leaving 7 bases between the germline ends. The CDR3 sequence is CATSRDIPDTQYF. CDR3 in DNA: TGTGCCACCAGCAGAGATATCCCCGATACGCAGTATTTT.

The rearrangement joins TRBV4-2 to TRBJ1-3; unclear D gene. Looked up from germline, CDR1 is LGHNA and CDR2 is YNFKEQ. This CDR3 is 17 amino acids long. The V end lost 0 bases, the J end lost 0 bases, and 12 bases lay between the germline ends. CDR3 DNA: TGTGCCAGCAGCCAAGAGAATGGCCCGGGCTCTGGAAACACCATATATTTT. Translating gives CASSQENGPGSGNTIYF.

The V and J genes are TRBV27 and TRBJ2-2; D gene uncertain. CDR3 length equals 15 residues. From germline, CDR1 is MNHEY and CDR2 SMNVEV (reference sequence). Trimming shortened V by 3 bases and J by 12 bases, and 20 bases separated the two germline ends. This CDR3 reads CASSLGWAPPGKLFF. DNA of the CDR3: TGTGCCAGCAGTTTGGGGTGGGCGCCCCCCGGCAAGCTGTTTTTT.

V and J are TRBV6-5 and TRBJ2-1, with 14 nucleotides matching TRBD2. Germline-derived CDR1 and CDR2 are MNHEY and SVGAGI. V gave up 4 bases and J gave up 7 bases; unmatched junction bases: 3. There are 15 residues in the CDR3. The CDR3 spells CASSSRTSGRNEQFF. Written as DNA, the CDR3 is TGTGCCAGCAGTTCACGGACTAGCGGGAGGAATGAGCAGTTCTTC.

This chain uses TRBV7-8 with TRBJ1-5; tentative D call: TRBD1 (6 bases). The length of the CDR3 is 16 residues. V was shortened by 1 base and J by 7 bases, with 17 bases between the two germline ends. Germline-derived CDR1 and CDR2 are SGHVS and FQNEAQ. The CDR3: CASSLDRVTHRQPQHF. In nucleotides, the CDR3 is TGTGCCAGCAGCTTAGACAGGGTAACCCATCGACAGCCCCAGCATTTT.

CDR3 amino acids: CASSSVTTQETQYF. The CDR3 region has the DNA TGTGCCAGCAGTTCCGTGACAACCCAAGAGACCCAGTACTTC. The rearrangement uses TRBV28 and TRBJ2-5; D remains ambiguous. The CDR3 consists of 14 residues. Germline CDR1 MDHEN, CDR2 SYDVKM. V dropped 4 bases and J dropped 1 base, with 10 bases sitting between them.

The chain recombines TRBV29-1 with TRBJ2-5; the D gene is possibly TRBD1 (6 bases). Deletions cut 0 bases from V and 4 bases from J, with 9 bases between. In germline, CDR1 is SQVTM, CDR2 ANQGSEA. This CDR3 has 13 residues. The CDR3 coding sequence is TGCAGCGTTGAAGACGGACAGAGAGAGACCCAGTACTTC. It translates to CSVEDGQRETQYF.

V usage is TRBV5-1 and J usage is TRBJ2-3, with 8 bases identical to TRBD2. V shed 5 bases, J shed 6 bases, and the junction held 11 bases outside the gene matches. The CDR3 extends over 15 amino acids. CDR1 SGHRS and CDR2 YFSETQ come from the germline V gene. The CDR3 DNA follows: TGCGCCAGCAGTTCCGCTACTAGCGGTTCCGATACGCAGTATTTT. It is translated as CASSSATSGSDTQYF.

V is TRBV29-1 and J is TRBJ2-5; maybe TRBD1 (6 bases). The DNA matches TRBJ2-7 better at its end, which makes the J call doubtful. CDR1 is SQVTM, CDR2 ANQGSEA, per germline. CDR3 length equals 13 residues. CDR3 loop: CSVEDSKSYEQYF. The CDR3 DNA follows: TGCAGCGTTGAGGACAGTAAATCCTACGAGCAGTACTTC.

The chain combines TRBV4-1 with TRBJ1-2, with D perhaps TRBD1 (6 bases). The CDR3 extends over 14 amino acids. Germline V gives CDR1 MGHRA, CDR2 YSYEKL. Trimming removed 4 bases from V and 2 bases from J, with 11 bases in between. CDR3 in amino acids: CASSRPDRNYGYTF. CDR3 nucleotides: TGCGCCAGCAGCCGACCCGACAGGAACTATGGCTACACCTTC.

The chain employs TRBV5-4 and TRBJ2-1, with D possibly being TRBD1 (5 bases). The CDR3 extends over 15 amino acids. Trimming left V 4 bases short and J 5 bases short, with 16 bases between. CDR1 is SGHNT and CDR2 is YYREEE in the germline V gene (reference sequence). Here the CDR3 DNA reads TGTGCCAGCAGCCAAGATCGAGACAGACACAATGAGCAGTTCTTC. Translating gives CASSQDRDRHNEQFF.

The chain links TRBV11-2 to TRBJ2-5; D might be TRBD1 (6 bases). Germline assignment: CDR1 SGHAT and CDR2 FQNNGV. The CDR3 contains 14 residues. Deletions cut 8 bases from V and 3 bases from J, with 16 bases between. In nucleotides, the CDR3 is TGTGCCAGCTCTATGATGACAGGAAAAGAGACCCAGTACTTC. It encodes CASSMMTGKETQYF. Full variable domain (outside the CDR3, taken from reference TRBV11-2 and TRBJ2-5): EAGVAQSPRYKIIEKRQSVAFWCNPISGHATLYWYQQILGQGPKLLIQFQNNGVVDDSQLPKDRFSAERLKGVDSTLKIQPAKLEDSAVYLCASSMMTGKETQYFGPGTRLLVL.

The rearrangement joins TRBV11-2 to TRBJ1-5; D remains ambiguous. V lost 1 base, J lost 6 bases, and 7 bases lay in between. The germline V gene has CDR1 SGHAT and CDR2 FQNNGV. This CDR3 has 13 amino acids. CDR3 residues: CASSLGVAQPQHF. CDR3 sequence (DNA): TGTGCCAGCAGCTTAGGGGTAGCTCAGCCCCAGCATTTT.

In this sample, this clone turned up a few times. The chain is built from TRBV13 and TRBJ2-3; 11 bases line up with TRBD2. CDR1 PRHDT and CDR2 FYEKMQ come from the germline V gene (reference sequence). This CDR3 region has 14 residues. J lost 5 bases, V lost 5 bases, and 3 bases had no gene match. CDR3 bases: TGTGCCAGCAGCCGACTAGCGGGAAAAGATACGCAGTATTTT. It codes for CASSRLAGKDTQYF. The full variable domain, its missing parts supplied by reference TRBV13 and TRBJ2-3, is AAGVIQSPRHLIKEKRETATLKCYPIPRHDTVYWYQQGPGQDPQFLISFYEKMQSDKGSIPDRFSAQQFSDYHSELNMSSLELGDSALYFCASSRLAGKDTQYFGPGTRLTVL.

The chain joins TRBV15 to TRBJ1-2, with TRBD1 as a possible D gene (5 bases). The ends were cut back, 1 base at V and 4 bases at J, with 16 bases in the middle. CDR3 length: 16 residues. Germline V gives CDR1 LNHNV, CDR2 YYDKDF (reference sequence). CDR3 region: CATSRGVFQGGYGYTF. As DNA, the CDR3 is TGTGCCACCAGCAGAGGTGTGTTTCAGGGAGGCTATGGCTACACCTTC.

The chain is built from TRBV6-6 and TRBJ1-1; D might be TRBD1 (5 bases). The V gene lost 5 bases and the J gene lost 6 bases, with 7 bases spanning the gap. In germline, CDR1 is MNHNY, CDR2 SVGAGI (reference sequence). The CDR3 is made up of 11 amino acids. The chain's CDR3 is CASSRGSEAFF. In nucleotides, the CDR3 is TGTGCCAGCAGTCGGGGGTCTGAAGCTTTCTTT.

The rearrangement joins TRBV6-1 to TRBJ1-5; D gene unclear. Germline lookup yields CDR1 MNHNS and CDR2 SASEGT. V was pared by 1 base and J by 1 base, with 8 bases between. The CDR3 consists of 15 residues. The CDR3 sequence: CASSEVGLSNQPQHF. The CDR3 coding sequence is TGTGCCAGCAGTGAAGTTGGGCTGAGCAATCAGCCCCAGCATTTT.

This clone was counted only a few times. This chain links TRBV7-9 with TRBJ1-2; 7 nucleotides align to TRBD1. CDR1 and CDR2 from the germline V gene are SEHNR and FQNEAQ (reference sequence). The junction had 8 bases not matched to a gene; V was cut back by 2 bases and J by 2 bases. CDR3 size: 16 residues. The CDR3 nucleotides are TGTGCCAGCAGCTTATTAGGCAGGGGGGAAAACTATGGCTACACCTTC. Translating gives CASSLLGRGENYGYTF. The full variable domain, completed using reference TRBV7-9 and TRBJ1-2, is DTGVSQNPRHKITKRGQNVTFRCDPISEHNRLYWYRQTLGQGPEFLTYFQNEAQLEKSRLLSDRFSAERPKGSFSTLEIQRTEQGDSAMYLCASSLLGRGENYGYTFGSGTRLTVV.

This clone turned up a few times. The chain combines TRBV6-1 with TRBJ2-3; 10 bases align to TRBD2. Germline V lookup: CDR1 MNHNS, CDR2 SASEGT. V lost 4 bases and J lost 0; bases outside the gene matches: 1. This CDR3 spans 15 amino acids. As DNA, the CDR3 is TGTGCCAGCAGTGTACTAGCGGGAAGCACAGATACGCAGTATTTT. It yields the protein CASSVLAGSTDTQYF.

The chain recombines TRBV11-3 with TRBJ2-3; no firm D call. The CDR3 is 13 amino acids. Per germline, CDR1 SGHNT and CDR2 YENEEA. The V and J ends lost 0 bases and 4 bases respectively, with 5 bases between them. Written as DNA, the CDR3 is TGTGCCAGCAGCTTAGAGGGCCCAGATACGCAGTATTTT. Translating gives CASSLEGPDTQYF.

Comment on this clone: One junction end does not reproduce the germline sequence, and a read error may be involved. The CDR3 loop reads CASSVQGTAGNTIYF. The CDR3 DNA is TGTGCCAGCTCGGTGCAGGGGACAGCTGGGAACACCATATATTTT. The chain has TRBV9 and TRBJ1-3; TRBD1 aligns across 7 bases. Germline V gives CDR1 SGDLS, CDR2 YYNGEE. The CDR3 consists of 15 residues.

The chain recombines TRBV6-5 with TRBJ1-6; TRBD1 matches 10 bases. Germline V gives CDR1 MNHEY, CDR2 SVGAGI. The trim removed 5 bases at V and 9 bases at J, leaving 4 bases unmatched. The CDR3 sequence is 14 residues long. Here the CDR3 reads CASSGQGVSSPLHF. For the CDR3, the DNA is TGTGCCAGCAGTGGACAGGGGGTTAGTTCACCCCTCCACTTT.

The CDR3 loop reads CASSKGPRVPYSNQPQHF. The CDR3 DNA is TGTGCCAGCAGCAAAGGGCCGCGGGTACCCTATAGCAATCAGCCCCAGCATTTT. This rearrangement joins TRBV21-1 to TRBJ1-5. TRBV21-1 is classified as a pseudogene. The CDR3 consists of 18 residues.

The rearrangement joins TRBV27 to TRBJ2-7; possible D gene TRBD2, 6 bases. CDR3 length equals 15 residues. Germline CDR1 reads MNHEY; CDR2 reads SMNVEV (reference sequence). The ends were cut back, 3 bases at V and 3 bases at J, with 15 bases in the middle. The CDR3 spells CASSFGRGAVYEQYF. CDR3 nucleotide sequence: TGTGCCAGCAGTTTTGGGCGGGGCGCAGTCTACGAGCAGTACTTC.